The source of this T cell receptor beta chain is a study of control samples from healthy donors and cancer patients. The method was immunoSEQ multiplex PCR; TCRdb's version includes in-frame clones alone and lacks a portion of them. The sample lists around 55,000 clones, over 75% seen once, with 3.5% to 4.5% in the top ten. CDR1 SGHRS and CDR2 YFSETQ come from the germline V gene. Between the trimmed V and J ends, which lost 0 bases and 8 bases, there was a span of 9 bases. This CDR3 contains 13 residues. The TCR comes from a man aged 45-65 years in good health. Sequencing input: blood. The rearrangement links TRBV5-1 to TRBJ2-1; D might be TRBD1 or TRBD2, each matching 6 bases. CDR3 coding DNA: TGCGCCAGCAGCTTGGGGGGGGCCGATGAGCAGTTCTTC. As protein: CASSLGGADEQFF.